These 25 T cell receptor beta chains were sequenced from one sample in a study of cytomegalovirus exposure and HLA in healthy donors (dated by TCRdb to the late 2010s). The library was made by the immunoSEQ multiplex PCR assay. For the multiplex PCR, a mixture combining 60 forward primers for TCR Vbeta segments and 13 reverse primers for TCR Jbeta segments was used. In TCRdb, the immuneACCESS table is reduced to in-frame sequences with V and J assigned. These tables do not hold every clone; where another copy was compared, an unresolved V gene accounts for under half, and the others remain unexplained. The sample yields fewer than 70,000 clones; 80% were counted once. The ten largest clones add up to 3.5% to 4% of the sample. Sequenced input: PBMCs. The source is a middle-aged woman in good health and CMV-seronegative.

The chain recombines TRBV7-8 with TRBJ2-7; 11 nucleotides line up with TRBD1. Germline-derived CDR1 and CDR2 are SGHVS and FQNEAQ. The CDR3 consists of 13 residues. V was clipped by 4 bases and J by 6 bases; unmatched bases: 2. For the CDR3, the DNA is TGTGCCAGCAGCTCGGGACAGGGGGGCGAGCAGTACTTC. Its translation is CASSSGQGGEQYF. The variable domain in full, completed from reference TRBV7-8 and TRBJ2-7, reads GAGVSQSPRYKVAKRGQDVALRCDPISGHVSLFWYQQALGQGPEFLTYFQNEAQLDKSGLPSDRFFAERPEGSVSTLKIQRTQQEDSAVYLCASSSGQGGEQYFGPGTRLTVT.

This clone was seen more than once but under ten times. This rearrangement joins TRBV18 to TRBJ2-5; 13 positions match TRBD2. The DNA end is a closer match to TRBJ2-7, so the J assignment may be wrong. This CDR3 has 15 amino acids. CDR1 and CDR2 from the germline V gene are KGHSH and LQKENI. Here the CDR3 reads CASSPRLAGGPEQYF. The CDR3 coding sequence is TGTGCCAGCTCACCACGACTAGCGGGAGGCCCCGAGCAGTACTTC.

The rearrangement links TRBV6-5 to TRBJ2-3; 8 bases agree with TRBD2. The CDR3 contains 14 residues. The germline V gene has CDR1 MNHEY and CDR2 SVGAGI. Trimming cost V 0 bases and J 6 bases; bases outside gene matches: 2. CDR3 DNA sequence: TGTGCCAGCAGTTACTCGCGCGGGGGGGATACGCAGTATTTT. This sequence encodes CASSYSRGGDTQYF.

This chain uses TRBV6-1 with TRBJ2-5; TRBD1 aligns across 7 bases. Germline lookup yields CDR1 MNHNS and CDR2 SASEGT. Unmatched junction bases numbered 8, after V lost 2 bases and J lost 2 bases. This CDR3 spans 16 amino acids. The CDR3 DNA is TGTGCCAGCAGTGAATATATTGGGACAGCACAAGAGACCCAGTACTTC. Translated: CASSEYIGTAQETQYF.

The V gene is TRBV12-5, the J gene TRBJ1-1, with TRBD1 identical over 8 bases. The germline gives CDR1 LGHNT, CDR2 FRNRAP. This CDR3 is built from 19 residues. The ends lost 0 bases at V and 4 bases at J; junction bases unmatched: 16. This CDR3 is CASGLVKGWAGGAVTEAFF. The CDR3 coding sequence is TGTGCTAGTGGTTTGGTCAAAGGGTGGGCAGGGGGCGCGGTCACTGAAGCTTTCTTT.

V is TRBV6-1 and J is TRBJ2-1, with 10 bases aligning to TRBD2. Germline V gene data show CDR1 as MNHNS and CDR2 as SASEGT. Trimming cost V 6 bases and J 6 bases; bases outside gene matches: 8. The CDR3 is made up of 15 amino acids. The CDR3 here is CASRGASGSANEQFF. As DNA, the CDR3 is TGTGCCAGCAGGGGGGCTAGCGGGAGTGCCAATGAGCAGTTCTTC.

CDR3 DNA: TGTGCCAGCACCCCCCTGTCGAACTATGGCTACACCTTC. It is translated as CASTPLSNYGYTF. The V gene is TRBV6-6, the J gene TRBJ1-2; D gene unclear. V gave up 7 bases and J gave up 2 bases, with 11 bases separating them. Germline lookup yields CDR1 MNHNY and CDR2 SVGAGI (reference sequence). This CDR3 has 13 residues.

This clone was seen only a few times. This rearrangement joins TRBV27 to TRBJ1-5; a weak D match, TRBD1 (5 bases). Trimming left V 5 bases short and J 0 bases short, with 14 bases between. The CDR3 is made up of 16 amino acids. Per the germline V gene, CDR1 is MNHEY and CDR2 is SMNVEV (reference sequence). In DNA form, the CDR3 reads TGTGCCAGCAGTCCTCTGCGGGACCTTAGCAATCAGCCCCAGCATTTT. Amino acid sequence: CASSPLRDLSNQPQHF.

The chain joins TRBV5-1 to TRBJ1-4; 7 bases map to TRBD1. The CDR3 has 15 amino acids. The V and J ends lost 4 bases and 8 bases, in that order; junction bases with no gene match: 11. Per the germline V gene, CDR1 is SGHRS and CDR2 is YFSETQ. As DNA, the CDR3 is TGCGCCAGCAGCGCCGAGGGGGCGCGAGGAGAAAAACTGTTTTTT. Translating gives CASSAEGARGEKLFF.

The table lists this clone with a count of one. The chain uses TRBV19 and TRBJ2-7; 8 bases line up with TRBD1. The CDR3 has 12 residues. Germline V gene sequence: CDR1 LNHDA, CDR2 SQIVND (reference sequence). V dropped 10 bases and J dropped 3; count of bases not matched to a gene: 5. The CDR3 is CATGQGIYEQYF. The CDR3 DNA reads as TGTGCCACTGGACAGGGAATCTACGAGCAGTACTTC.

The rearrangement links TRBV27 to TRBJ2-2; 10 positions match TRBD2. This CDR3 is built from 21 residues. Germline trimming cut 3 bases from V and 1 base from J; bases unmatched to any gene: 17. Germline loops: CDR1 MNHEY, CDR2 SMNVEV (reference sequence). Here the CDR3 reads CASSFRQRLAGGVGNTGELFF. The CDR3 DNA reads TGTGCCAGCAGTTTTCGTCAGAGGTTAGCGGGAGGAGTTGGGAACACCGGGGAGCTGTTTTTT.

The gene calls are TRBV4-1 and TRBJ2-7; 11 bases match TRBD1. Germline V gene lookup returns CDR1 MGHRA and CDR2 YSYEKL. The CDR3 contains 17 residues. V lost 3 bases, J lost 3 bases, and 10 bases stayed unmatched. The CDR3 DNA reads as TGCGCCAGCAGCCACCCCTCGGGGACAGGGGGGTACTACGAGCAGTACTTC. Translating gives CASSHPSGTGGYYEQYF.

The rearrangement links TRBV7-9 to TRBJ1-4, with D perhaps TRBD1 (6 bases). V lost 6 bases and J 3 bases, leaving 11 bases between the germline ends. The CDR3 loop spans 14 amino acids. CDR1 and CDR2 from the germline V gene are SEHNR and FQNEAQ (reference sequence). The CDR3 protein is CASRKQGSNEKLFF. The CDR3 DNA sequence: TGTGCCAGCAGGAAACAGGGTTCTAATGAAAAACTGTTTTTT.

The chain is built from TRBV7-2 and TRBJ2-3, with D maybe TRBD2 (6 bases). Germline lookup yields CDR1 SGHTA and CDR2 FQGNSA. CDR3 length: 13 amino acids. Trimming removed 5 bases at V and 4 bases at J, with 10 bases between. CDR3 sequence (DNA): TGTGCCAGCAGCCCGGGAGTAGCAGATACGCAGTATTTT. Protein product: CASSPGVADTQYF.

This chain's CDR3 is CASSPLLAGGLDTQYF. CDR3 nucleotides: TGTGCCAGCAGCCCGCTACTAGCGGGAGGATTAGATACGCAGTATTTT. The J gene is TRBJ2-3, the V gene TRBV9; 12 bases are a match to TRBD2. The CDR3 runs to 16 residues. Germline CDR1 reads SGDLS; CDR2 reads YYNGEE. With V trimmed by 4 bases and J by 5 bases, 8 bases remained unmatched.

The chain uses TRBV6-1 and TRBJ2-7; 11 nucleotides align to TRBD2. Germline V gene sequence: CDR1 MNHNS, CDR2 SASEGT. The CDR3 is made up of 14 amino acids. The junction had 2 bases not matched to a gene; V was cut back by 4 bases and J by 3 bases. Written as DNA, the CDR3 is TGTGCCAGCAGTGTCACTAGCGGGAGCTACGAGCAGTACTTC. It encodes CASSVTSGSYEQYF.

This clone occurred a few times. CDR3 sequence reads: CASSHRLAGGGDEQFF. CDR3 in DNA: TGTGCCAGCAGTCATCGACTAGCGGGAGGGGGAGATGAGCAGTTCTTC. The chain recombines TRBV25-1 with TRBJ2-1; 14 nucleotides agree with TRBD2. The CDR3 is 16 amino acids. The ends lost 5 bases at V and 8 bases at J; junction bases unmatched: 8. Germline V CDR1 and CDR2: MGHDK, SYGVNS.

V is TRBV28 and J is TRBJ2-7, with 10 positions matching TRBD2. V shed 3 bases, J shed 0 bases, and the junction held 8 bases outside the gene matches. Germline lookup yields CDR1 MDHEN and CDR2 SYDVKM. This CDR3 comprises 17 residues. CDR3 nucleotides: TGTGCCAGCAGTTTCACATCCGGACTAGCGGTCTCCTACGAGCAGTACTTC. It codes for CASSFTSGLAVSYEQYF.

This CDR3 reads CASSVNLGQSGSSKNIQYF. CDR3 nucleotides: TGTGCCAGCAGCGTTAATTTGGGTCAGAGCGGGAGTTCGAAAAACATTCAGTACTTC. The rearrangement links TRBV5-6 to TRBJ2-4; 8 bases map to TRBD2. The V and J ends lost 4 bases and 4 bases, in that order; junction bases with no gene match: 19. The germline gives CDR1 SGHDT, CDR2 YYEEEE. This CDR3 has 19 amino acids.

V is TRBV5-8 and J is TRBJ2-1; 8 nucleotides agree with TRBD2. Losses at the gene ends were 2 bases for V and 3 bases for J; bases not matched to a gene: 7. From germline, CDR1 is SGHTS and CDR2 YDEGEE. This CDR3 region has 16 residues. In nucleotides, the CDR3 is TGTGCCAGCAGCTTTTACAGCGGGAGTATCTACAATGAGCAGTTCTTC. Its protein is CASSFYSGSIYNEQFF. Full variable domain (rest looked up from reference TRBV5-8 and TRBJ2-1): EAGVTQSPTHLIKTRGQQATLRCSPISGHTSVYWYQQALGLGLQFLLWYDEGEERNRGNFPPRFSGRQFPNYSSELNVNALELEDSALYLCASSFYSGSIYNEQFFGPGTRLTVL.

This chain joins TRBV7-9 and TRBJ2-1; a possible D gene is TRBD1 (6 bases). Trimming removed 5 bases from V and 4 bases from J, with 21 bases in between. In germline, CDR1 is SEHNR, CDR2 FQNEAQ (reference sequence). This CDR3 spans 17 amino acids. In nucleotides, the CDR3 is TGTGCCAGCAGCCTAGTCGGATGGGGGCCTAATTACAATGAGCAGTTCTTC. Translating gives CASSLVGWGPNYNEQFF.

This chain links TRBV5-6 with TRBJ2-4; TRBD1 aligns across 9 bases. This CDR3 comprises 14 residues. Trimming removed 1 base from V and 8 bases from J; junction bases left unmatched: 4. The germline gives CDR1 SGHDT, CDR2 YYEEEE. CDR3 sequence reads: CASSLTGGLDIQYF. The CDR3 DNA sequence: TGTGCCAGCAGCTTGACAGGGGGCTTGGACATTCAGTACTTC.

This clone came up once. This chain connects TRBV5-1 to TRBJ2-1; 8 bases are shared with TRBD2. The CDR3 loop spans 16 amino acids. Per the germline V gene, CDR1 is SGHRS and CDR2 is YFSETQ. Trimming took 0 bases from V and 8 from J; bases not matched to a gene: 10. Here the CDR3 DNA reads TGCGCCAGCAGCTTGGCCCCGGGAGGGGGGTTTGATGAGCAGTTCTTC. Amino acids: CASSLAPGGGFDEQFF.

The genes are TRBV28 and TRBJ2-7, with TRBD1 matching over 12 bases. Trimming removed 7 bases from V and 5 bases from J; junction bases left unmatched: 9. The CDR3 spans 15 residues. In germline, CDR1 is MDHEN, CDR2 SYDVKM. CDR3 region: CASTLSGTGGNEQYF. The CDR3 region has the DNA TGTGCCAGCACCCTCTCCGGGACAGGGGGCAACGAGCAGTACTTC. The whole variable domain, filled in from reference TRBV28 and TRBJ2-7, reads DVKVTQSSRYLVKRTGEKVFLECVQDMDHENMFWYRQDPGLGLRLIYFSYDVKMKEKGDIPEGYSVSREKKERFSLILESASTNQTSMYLCASTLSGTGGNEQYFGPGTRLTVT.

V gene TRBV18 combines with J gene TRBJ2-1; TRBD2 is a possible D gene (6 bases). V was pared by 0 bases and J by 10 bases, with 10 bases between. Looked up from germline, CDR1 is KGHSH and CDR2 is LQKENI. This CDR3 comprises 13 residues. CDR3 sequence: CASSPPGGGEQFF. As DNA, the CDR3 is TGTGCCAGCTCACCACCAGGTGGGGGGGAGCAGTTCTTC.